Shown below are 6 T cell receptor beta chains from a single sample sequenced in a study of response to subunit inactivated influenza vaccine. One entry per CDR3 protein, called by TCRdb with MiXCR from the RT-PCR reads. The sample lists about 650,000 distinct CDR3 sequences; roughly 14% were seen once. Sequenced material: PBMCs from blood, taken 12 days after vaccination. Every receptor here comes from a man aged 50-60 years who received an inactivated influenza vaccine.

This clonotype was picked up a small number of times. V is TRBV4-2 and J is TRBJ1-1; TRBD1 matches at 7 bases. Germline V gene sequence: CDR1 LGHNA, CDR2 YNFKEQ. After removal of 1 base from V and 4 bases from J, the junction contained 15 bases not matched to a gene. This CDR3 region has 18 residues. This chain's CDR3 is CASSQATLGQGGSTEAFF. CDR3 nucleotides: TGTGCCAGCAGCCAAGCTACTTTGGGGCAGGGGGGTTCCACTGAAGCTTTCTTT.

This clonotype turned up a few times. The chain uses TRBV7-2 and TRBJ2-7; 9 bases fit TRBD2. V was clipped by 5 bases and J by 3 bases; unmatched bases: 8. Germline V CDR1 and CDR2: SGHTA, FQGNSA. The CDR3 has 15 amino acids. The CDR3 coding sequence is TGTGCCAGCAGCATCCAGCGGGAGGCGTTCTACGAGCAGTACTTC. This gives the protein CASSIQREAFYEQYF.

This clonotype appeared many times. CDR3: CASSTILQGVPFYEQYF. The CDR3 DNA is TGTGCCAGCAGTACCATTCTACAGGGGGTGCCTTTCTACGAGCAGTACTTC. J is TRBJ2-7 and V is TRBV6-1; 8 bases agree with TRBD1. Germline CDR1 MNHNS, CDR2 SASEGT. After removal of 5 bases from V and 3 bases from J, the junction contained 15 bases not matched to a gene. The CDR3 runs 17 residues.

This clonotype was seen a handful of times. The chain couples TRBV7-9 to TRBJ1-2, with TRBD1 identical over 10 bases. J gave up 11 bases and V 1 base, and 4 bases lay outside the gene matches. CDR1 is SEHNR and CDR2 is FQNEAQ in the germline V gene (reference sequence). The CDR3 spans 13 residues. The CDR3 region is CASSLGTGGYYTF. The CDR3 bases are TGTGCCAGCAGCTTAGGGACAGGGGGTTATTACACCTTC.

This clonotype occurred a few times. J is TRBJ1-2 and V is TRBV29-1, with a weak D call TRBD1 (6 bases). This CDR3 is built from 11 residues. The V gene's germline CDR1 is SQVTM and CDR2 ANQGSEA. V lost 7 bases and J 4 bases, leaving 10 bases between the germline ends. The CDR3 reads CSAGEAYGYTF. CDR3 DNA: TGCAGCGCAGGGGAGGCCTATGGCTACACCTTC. Full variable domain (outside the CDR3, taken from reference TRBV29-1 and TRBJ1-2): SAVISQKPSRDICQRGTSLTIQCQVDSQVTMMFWYRQQPGQSLTLIATANQGSEATYESGFVIDKFPISRPNLTFSTLTVSNMSPEDSSIYLCSAGEAYGYTFGSGTRLTVV.

This chain joins TRBV28 and TRBJ2-5, with 11 bases that match TRBD1. The CDR3 contains 15 residues. Germline trimming cut 7 bases from V and 3 bases from J; bases unmatched to any gene: 7. In germline, CDR1 is MDHEN, CDR2 SYDVKM. The CDR3 DNA is TGTGCCAGCATCCTCCGGGGACAGGGGGAAGAGACCCAGTACTTC. The encoded protein is CASILRGQGEETQYF.